This T cell receptor (beta chain) was identified in a study of a mutant IDH1 vaccine in newly diagnosed glioma. Time point noted: week 47, end of study. Vaccination used 300 ug of mutant IDH1 20-mer peptide per dose, with topical imiquimod. A note on this clone: What it recognizes is unknown.

Germline V gene sequence: CDR1 SEHNR, CDR2 FQNEAQ (reference sequence). The length of the CDR3 is 16 residues. With V trimmed by 4 bases and J by 7 bases, 12 bases remained unmatched. The data were produced by immunoSEQ multiplex PCR, yet TCRdb's version contains in-frame clones alone and is incomplete. Of approximately 58,000 clones detected, 75% to 90% appear once; the ten largest clones hold around 4%. This specimen was PBMCs, taken from a glioma patient whose treatment included an IDH1 peptide vaccine. The chain couples TRBV7-9 to TRBJ1-4; 7 bases are a match to TRBD1. This receptor was obtained from a man between 25 and 39 years old with glioma. For the CDR3, the DNA is TGTGCCAGCAGCTCGGATACAGGGGTACGGGGTGAAAAACTGTTTTTT. Translating it yields CASSSDTGVRGEKLFF.